This T cell receptor delta chain was sequenced during a study of γδ T cells in repeated Plasmodium falciparum infection (dated by TCRdb to the early 2020s). The study in broad terms: The natural-infection arm enrolled Malian children exposed to intense seasonal malaria transmission, compared against age and gender matched Australian children. Four controlled human malaria infections were administered to several malaria-naive U.S. adults over 644 days by bites from P. falciparum NF54-infected Anopheles stephensi mosquitoes. Controlled-infection subjects were sampled at baseline, immediately before selected infections, and 21 days after each infection. Malian gammadelta TCR repertoires were analysed cross-sectionally during no-transmission periods and longitudinally across acute febrile malaria episodes. The study looked at how repeated Plasmodium falciparum infection shapes the human gammadelta T cell repertoire, using both natural infection in Mali and controlled human malaria infection.

About this clone itself: The clone's antigen remains unknown. Translating this DNA gives a protein that differs at residue 17 from the TCRdb one, which belongs to a much larger clone; a read error is likely, and the protein shown is this translation.

Study-level results and caveats: Because the controlled-infection cohort was small, analysis of inter-individual variability in gammadelta T cell responses was limited. Generalizability was limited because the Malian cohort came from a small rural village made up predominantly of one ethnic group.

Libraries were built with multiplex PCR. Sequenced using an Illumina MiSeq. From each sorted gammadelta T cell sample, both TCR gamma (TRG) and TCR delta (TRD) chains were sequenced. The authors' pipeline ran thus. The repertoire analyses used clonotype tree plots, the accumulated frequency of the top 20 clonotypes, and diversity index (DI) and D75 metrics. TCRdb called clones anew from the public reads via CATT; matching DNA rows were later pooled. The V and J calls shown here were made by TCRdb, not taken from the authors' results. This sample comprises around 57,000 delta-chain clones, roughly 1.8% of them detected only once. Approximately 16% of the sample is held by the ten biggest clonotypes. The sample taken for sequencing was gamma-delta T cells from blood. The sequence was collected from a pool of human donors (malaria-infected and uninfected, not separated).

The DNA reads TGTGCTCTTGGGGAACTGTACCGACTCGGGATAAGGACAGTTGACGGCGCCGATAAACTCATCTTT. Its amino acids are CALGELYRLGIRTVDGADKLIF. The chain is assembled from TRDV1 and TRDJ1; a weak D assignment points to TRDD3 (6 bases agree). The J gene, not given by TCRdb, was assigned here from a germline match of the nucleotide sequence. From the cysteine up to the phenylalanine, the CDR3 has a length of 22 residues. Only the CDR3 DNA is retained, 66 bases long and in frame from the first base. V is pared back by 0 bases and J by 3 bases, with 32 bases lying between the germline termini. The germline V gene encodes CDR1 TSWWSYY and CDR2 QGS.